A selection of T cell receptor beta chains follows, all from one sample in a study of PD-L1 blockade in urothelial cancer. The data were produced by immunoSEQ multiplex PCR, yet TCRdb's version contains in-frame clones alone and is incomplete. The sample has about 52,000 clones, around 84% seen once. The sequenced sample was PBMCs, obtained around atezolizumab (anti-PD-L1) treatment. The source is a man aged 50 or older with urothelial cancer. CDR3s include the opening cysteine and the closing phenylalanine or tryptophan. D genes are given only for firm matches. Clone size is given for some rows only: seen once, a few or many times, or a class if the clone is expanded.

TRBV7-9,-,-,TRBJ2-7,CASSFKVSEQYF,TGTGCCAGCAGTTTTAAAGTCAGCGAGCAGTACTTC
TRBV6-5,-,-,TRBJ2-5,CASGSGGQETQYF,TGTGCCAGCGGTAGTGGCGGACAAGAGACCCAGTACTTC
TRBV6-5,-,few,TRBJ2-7,CASRTSDRQYF,TGTGCCAGCAGGACTTCTGATAGGCAGTACTTC
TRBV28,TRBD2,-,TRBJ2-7,CASSPRLAGGSRSEQYF,TGTGCCAGCAGTCCAAGACTAGCGGGAGGCTCGAGATCCGAGCAGTACTTC
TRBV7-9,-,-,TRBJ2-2,CASSPLATNTGELFF,TGTGCCAGCAGCCCCCTAGCGACTAACACCGGGGAGCTGTTTTTT
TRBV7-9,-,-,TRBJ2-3,CASSRDLPSTDTQYF,TGTGCCAGCAGCAGGGACTTGCCTAGCACAGATACGCAGTATTTT
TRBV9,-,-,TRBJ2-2,CASSVGDFPNTGELFF,TGTGCCAGCAGCGTAGGTGACTTTCCGAACACCGGGGAGCTGTTTTTT
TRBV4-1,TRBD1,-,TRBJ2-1,CASSQALPRDRDSNEQFF,TGCGCCAGCAGCCAGGCCCTCCCCCGGGACAGGGACTCTAATGAGCAGTTCTTC
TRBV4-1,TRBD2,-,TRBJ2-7,CASSRGASGRSEQYF,TGCGCCAGCAGCCGAGGGGCTAGCGGGAGGAGCGAGCAGTACTTC
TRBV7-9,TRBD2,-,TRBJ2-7,CASSSGLAGVYEQYF,TGTGCCAGCAGCTCCGGACTAGCGGGAGTCTACGAGCAGTACTTC
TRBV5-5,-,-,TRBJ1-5,CASSPSAASNQPQHF,TGTGCCAGCAGCCCTTCTGCGGCGAGCAATCAGCCCCAGCATTTT
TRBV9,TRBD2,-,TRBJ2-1,CASSVEAPPRAGLNNEQFF,TGTGCCAGCAGCGTAGAGGCCCCCCCCCGAGCGGGACTAAACAATGAGCAGTTCTTC
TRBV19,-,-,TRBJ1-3,CASKGGPSGNTIYF,TGTGCCAGTAAAGGGGGACCCTCTGGAAACACCATATATTTT
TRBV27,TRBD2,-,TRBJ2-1,CASSFRGGIITYNEQFF,TGTGCCAGCAGTTTTCGGGGGGGGATTATTACCTACAATGAGCAGTTCTTC
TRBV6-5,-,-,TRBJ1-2,CASSSDRYGYTF,TGTGCCAGCAGCTCTGACAGATATGGCTACACCTTC
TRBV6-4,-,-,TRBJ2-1,CASSDRQGNEQFF,TGTGCCAGCAGTGACCGGCAGGGCAATGAGCAGTTCTTC
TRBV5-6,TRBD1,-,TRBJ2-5,CASSVTQGEETQYF,TGTGCCAGCAGCGTAACACAGGGGGAAGAGACCCAGTACTTC
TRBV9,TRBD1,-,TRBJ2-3,CASSAPRQGVTRDTQYF,TGTGCCAGCAGCGCACCGAGACAGGGCGTAACACGAGATACGCAGTATTTT
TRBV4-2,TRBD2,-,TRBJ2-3,CASSQQVAGERTDTQYF,TGTGCCAGCAGCCAACAGGTAGCGGGGGAAAGAACAGATACGCAGTATTTT
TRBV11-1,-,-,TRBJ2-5,CASSHPGLETQYF,TGTGCCAGCAGCCATCCAGGTCTTGAGACCCAGTACTTC
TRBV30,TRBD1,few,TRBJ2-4,CAWSPGQGNIQYF,TGTGCCTGGAGCCCCGGACAGGGAAACATTCAGTACTTC
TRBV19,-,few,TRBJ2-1,CASSSGQLQFF,TGTGCCAGTAGTTCCGGACAGTTGCAGTTCTTC
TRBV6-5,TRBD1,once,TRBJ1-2,CATMDRAFAGYTF,TGTGCCACTATGGACAGGGCCTTTGCTGGCTACACCTTC
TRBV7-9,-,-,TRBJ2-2,CASPKGQGFSNTGELFF,TGTGCCAGCCCAAAAGGGCAGGGGTTTTCGAACACCGGGGAGCTGTTTTTT
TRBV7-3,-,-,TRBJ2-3,CASSSSGGTDTQYF,TGTGCCAGCAGCTCCAGCGGTGGCACAGATACGCAGTATTTT
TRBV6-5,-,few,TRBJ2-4,CASSLSVGARNIQYF,TGTGCCAGCAGCCTAAGCGTGGGAGCGCGCAACATTCAGTACTTC
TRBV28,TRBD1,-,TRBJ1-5,CASRRQGGINQPQHF,TGTGCCAGCAGGCGACAGGGGGGGATCAATCAGCCCCAGCATTTT
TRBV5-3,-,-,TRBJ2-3,CARSQEEGTESTDTQYF,TGTGCCAGAAGTCAGGAGGAGGGGACCGAATCCACAGATACGCAGTATTTT
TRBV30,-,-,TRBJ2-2,CAWSVRAVTRGFTGELFF,TGTGCCTGGAGTGTAAGGGCGGTGACTAGGGGTTTCACCGGGGAGCTGTTTTTT
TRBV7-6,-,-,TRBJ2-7,CASSPGGSGHEQYF,TGTGCCAGCAGCCCTGGCGGCAGCGGGCACGAGCAGTACTTC
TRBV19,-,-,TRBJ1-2,CASSIVAGNYGYTF,TGTGCCAGTAGTATAGTCGCAGGGAACTATGGCTACACCTTC
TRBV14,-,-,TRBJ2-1,CASSLTGMDSEQFF,TGTGCCAGCAGTCTAACCGGTATGGACAGTGAGCAGTTCTTC
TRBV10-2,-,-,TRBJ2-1,CASSRDRGIYNEQFF,TGCGCCAGCAGCCGGGACCGCGGGATATACAATGAGCAGTTCTTC
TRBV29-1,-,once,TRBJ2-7,CSVGRVYEQYF,TGCAGCGTTGGACGGGTTTACGAGCAGTACTTC
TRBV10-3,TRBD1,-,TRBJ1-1,CAISESESGTGGTEAFF,TGTGCCATCAGTGAGTCCGAATCGGGGACAGGGGGCACTGAAGCTTTCTTT
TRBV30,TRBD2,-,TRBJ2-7,CAWSVPSGGAYEQYF,TGTGCCTGGAGTGTACCTAGCGGGGGGGCCTACGAGCAGTACTTC
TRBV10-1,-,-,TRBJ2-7,CASSESGAQGTYF,TGCGCCAGCAGTGAGTCAGGGGCGCAGGGGACGTACTTC
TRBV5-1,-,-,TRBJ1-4,CASSTGNSNEKLFF,TGCGCCAGCAGTACAGGGAATTCTAATGAAAAACTGTTTTTT
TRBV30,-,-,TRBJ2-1,CAWSVSLANEQFF,TGTGCCTGGAGTGTAAGTTTGGCCAATGAGCAGTTCTTC
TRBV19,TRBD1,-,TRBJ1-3,CASSQTGDGNTIYF,TGTGCCAGTAGCCAGACAGGGGATGGAAACACCATATATTTT
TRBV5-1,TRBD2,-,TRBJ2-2,CASSFERGRTGELFF,TGCGCCAGCAGCTTCGAGCGGGGTCGGACCGGGGAGCTGTTTTTT
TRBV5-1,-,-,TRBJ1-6,CASSLGPGQNSPLHF,TGCGCCAGCAGCTTGGGTCCAGGCCAAAATTCACCCCTCCACTTT
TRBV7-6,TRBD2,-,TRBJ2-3,CASSLISGGGTSTDTQYF,TGTGCCAGCAGCCTCATTAGCGGGGGGGGAACTAGCACAGATACGCAGTATTTT
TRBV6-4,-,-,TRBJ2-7,CASSENPGSEQYF,TGTGCCAGCAGTGAAAACCCAGGTTCCGAGCAGTACTTC
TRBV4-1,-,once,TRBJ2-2,CASSQVIFRVGTGELFF,TGCGCCAGCAGCCAAGTAATTTTCAGGGTCGGGACCGGGGAGCTGTTTTTT
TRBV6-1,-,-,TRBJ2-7,CASSVAQIPYEQYF,TGTGCCAGCAGTGTAGCCCAAATCCCCTACGAGCAGTACTTC
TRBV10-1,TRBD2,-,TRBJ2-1,CASSGLAQGNEQFF,TGCGCCAGCAGTGGACTAGCCCAAGGGAATGAGCAGTTCTTC
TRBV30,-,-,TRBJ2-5,CAWSVSRETQYF,TGTGCCTGGAGTGTATCCCGAGAGACCCAGTACTTC
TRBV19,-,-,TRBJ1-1,CASSIVGENTEAFF,TGTGCCAGTAGTATAGTAGGGGAGAACACTGAAGCTTTCTTT
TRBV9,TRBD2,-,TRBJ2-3,CASSPTGGAGWGTDTQYF,TGTGCCAGCAGCCCCACGGGGGGGGCGGGGTGGGGCACAGATACGCAGTATTTT
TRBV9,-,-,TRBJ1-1,CASSVGGADTEAFF,TGTGCCAGCAGCGTAGGGGGAGCGGACACTGAAGCTTTCTTT